Ten or more counts support the clone carrying this T cell receptor (beta chain). Its antigen is undetermined. Uncontrolled infections, other autoimmune diseases, pregnancy or lactation led to exclusion of patients. Amplified regions were TCR beta CDR3 sequences from RNA transcripts. The TCR CDR3 was amplified in a first-round RT-PCR using the HTBI primer set. TCRdb reanalysed the multiplex PCR reads using MiXCR and keeps one entry per CDR3 protein. The sample yields about 210,000 distinct CDR3 sequences, 17% seen once. The data stem from a study of T cells in Graves' hyperthyroidism and ophthalmopathy. Trimming cost V 6 bases and J 4 bases, with 10 bases left between them. The CDR3 contains 12 residues. Germline-derived CDR1 and CDR2 are DFQATT and SNEGSKA (reference sequence). General study findings and limits: Model predictions of ophthalmopathy came a median approximately 6.8 months before onset.

This chain uses TRBV20-1 with TRBJ1-5; D call uncertain. The sequence was collected from a man over 45 with Graves' hyperthyroidism. The sequencing input was blood. The DNA for the CDR3 is TGCAGTGCAGCCCGTATTAATCAGCCCCAGCATTTT. This codes for CSAARINQPQHF.